This T cell receptor (beta chain) was identified during a study of T-cell reconstitution after alpha-beta-depleted transplantation in children. Study outcomes and limitations: Fresh T-cell production supplied most of the T-cell counts and diversity seen one year after transplant.

Researchers prepared the TCRbeta library using unique molecular identifiers, the study reports. TCRdb analysed the PCR reads with MiXCR anew, one entry per CDR3 protein. The sample includes about 220,000 distinct CDR3 sequences, under 20% seen only once; the top ten take around two fifths. This clonotype has at least ten counts. Its antigen is unidentified. The TCR comes from a male patient aged 2 to 9 who had a stem cell transplant for acute lymphoblastic leukemia, so the T cells may come from the graft donor. Sequences were derived from PBMCs, mostly from graft donor cells, sampled 360 days after TCRalphabeta/CD19-depleted stem cell transplant.

The CDR3 DNA follows: TGTGCCAGCAGCTTTACTAGCGGGAGGACCGGGGAGCTGTTTTTT. Its protein is CASSFTSGRTGELFF. This chain connects TRBV5-5 to TRBJ2-2, with 12 bases lining up with TRBD2. The germline CDR1 and CDR2 sequences are SGHKS and YYEKEE (reference sequence). The CDR3 runs to 15 residues. V gave up 2 bases and J gave up 5 bases; unmatched junction bases: 1.